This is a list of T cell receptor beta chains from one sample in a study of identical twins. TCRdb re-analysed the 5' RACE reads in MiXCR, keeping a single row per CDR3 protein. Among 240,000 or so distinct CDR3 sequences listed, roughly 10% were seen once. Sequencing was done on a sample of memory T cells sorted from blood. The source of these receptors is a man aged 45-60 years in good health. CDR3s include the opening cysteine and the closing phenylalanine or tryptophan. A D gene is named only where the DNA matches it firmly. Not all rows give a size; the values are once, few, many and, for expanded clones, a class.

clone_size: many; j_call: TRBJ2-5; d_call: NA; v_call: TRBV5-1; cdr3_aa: CASSFPGEETQYF; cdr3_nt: TGCGCCAGCAGCTTCCCGGGGGAAGAGACCCAGTACTTC
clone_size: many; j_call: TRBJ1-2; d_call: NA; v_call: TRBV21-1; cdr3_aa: CASSKAPLPADGYTF; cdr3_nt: TGTGCCAGCAGCAAAGCGCCGCTTCCCGCGGACGGCTACACCTTC
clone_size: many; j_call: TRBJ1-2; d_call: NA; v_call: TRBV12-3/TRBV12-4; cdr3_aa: CASSFRGPYGYTF; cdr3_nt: TGTGCCAGCAGTTTTAGGGGCCCCTATGGCTACACCTTC
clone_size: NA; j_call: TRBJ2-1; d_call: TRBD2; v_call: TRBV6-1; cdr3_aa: CASRGPGLSYNEQFF; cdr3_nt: TGTGCCAGCAGGGGCCCGGGACTATCCTACAATGAGCAGTTCTTC
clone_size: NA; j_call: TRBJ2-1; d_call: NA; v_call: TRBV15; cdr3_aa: CATSRDRGGQFF; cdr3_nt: TGTGCCACCAGCAGGGATAGGGGTGGGCAGTTCTTC
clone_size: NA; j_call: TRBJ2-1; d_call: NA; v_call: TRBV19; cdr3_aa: CASSSREVEQFF; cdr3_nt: TGTGCCAGTAGTAGCCGGGAAGTTGAGCAGTTCTTC
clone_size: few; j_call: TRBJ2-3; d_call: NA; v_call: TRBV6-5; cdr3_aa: CASSYSKSSESADTQYF; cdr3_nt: TGTGCCAGCAGTTACTCGAAATCTAGCGAATCCGCAGATACGCAGTATTTT
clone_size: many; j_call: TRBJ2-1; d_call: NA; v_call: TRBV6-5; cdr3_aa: CASSYSFGRGNEQFF; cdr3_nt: TGTGCCAGCAGTTACTCGTTTGGTAGAGGCAATGAGCAGTTCTTC
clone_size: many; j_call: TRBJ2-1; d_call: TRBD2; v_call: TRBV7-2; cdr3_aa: CASSTPAGRTSYNEQFF; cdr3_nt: TGTGCCAGCAGCACTCCAGCGGGAAGAACTAGTTACAATGAGCAGTTCTTC
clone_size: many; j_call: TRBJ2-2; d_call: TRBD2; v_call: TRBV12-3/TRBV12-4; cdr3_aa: CASSWGLAANTGELFF; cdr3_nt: TGTGCCAGCAGTTGGGGACTAGCGGCCAACACCGGGGAGCTGTTTTTT
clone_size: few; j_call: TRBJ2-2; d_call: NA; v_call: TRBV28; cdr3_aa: CAGSKRRTNTGELFF; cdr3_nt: TGTGCCGGCAGTAAAAGACGGACGAACACCGGGGAGCTGTTTTTT
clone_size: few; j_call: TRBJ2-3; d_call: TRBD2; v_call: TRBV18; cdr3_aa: CASSPIQTSGGSTDTQYF; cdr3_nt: TGTGCCAGCTCACCTATACAGACTAGCGGGGGAAGCACAGATACGCAGTATTTT
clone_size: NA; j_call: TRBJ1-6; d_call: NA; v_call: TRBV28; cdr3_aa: CATLEGGYSPLHF; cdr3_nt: TGTGCCACCCTGGAGGGCGGATATTCACCCCTCCACTTT
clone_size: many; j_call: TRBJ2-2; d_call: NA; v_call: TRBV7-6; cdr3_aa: CASRGQNTGELFF; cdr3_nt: TGTGCCAGCCGAGGACAGAACACCGGGGAGCTGTTTTTT
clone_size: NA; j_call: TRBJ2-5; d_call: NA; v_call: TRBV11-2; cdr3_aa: CASSLGAGRGETQYF; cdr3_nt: TGTGCCAGCAGCTTAGGTGCTGGGCGAGGGGAGACCCAGTACTTC
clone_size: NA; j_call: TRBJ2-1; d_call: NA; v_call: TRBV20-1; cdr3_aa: CSASAEYSSYNEQFF; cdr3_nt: TGCAGTGCTTCGGCAGAGTACTCTTCCTACAATGAGCAGTTCTTC
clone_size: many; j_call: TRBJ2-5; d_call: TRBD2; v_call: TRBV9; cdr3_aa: CASSVQPGLEGGETQYF; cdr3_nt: TGTGCCAGCAGCGTACAGCCGGGACTAGAAGGCGGGGAGACCCAGTACTTC
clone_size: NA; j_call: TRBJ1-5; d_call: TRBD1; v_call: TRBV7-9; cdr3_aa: CASAPGTANNQPQHF; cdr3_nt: TGTGCCAGCGCCCCCGGGACAGCCAACAATCAGCCCCAGCATTTT
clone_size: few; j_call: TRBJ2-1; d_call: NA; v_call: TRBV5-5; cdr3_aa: CASSLGGLSNEQFF; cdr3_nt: TGTGCCAGCAGCCTGGGGGGATTGAGCAATGAGCAGTTCTTC
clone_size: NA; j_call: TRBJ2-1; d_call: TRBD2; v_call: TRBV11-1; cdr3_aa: CASSLERGGRAENEQFF; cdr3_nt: TGTGCCAGCAGCTTAGAACGGGGCGGGAGGGCCGAGAATGAGCAGTTCTTC
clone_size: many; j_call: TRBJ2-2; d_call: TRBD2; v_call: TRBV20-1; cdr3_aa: CSAPLGGRGNTGELFF; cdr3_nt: TGCAGTGCCCCCCTGGGGGGGAGGGGAAACACCGGGGAGCTGTTTTTT
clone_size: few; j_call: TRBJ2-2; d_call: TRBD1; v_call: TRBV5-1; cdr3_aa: CASSLVVGQGAGELFF; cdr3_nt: TGCGCCAGCAGCTTGGTCGTTGGACAGGGTGCCGGGGAGCTGTTTTTT
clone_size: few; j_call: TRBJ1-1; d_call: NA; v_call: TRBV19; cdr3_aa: CASRPGDQNTEAFF; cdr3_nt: TGTGCCAGTAGGCCAGGGGACCAGAACACTGAAGCTTTCTTT
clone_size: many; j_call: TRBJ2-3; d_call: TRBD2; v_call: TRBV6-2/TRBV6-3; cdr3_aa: CASSYDLAGAGDTQYF; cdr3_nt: TGTGCCAGCAGTTACGACCTAGCGGGGGCAGGGGATACGCAGTATTTT
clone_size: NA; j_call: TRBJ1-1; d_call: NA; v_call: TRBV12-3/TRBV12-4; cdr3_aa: CASRWGNTEAFF; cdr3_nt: TGTGCCAGCAGATGGGGTAACACTGAAGCTTTCTTT
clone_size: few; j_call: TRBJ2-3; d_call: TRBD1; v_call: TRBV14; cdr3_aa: CASSQWTGGTDTQYF; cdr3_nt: TGTGCCAGCAGCCAGTGGACAGGGGGCACAGATACGCAGTATTTT
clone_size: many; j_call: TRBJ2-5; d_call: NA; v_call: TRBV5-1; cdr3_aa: CASSLIGAETQYF; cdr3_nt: TGCGCCAGCAGCCTGATAGGGGCTGAGACCCAGTACTTC
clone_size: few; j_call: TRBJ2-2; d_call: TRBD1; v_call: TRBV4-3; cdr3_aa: CASSQDRKSQGVTGELFF; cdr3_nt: TGCGCCAGCAGCCAAGATCGGAAGAGTCAGGGGGTCACCGGGGAGCTGTTTTTT
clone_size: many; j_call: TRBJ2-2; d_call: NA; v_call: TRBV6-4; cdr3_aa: CASRRDSMNTGELFF; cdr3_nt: TGTGCCAGCCGTCGAGACAGCATGAACACCGGGGAGCTGTTTTTT
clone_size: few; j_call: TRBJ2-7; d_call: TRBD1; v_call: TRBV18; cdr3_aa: CASSQGQGLAEQYF; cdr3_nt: TGTGCCAGCTCACAGGGACAGGGTCTCGCCGAGCAGTACTTC
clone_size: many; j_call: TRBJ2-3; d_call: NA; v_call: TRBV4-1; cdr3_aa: CASSQVGVGADTQYF; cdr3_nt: TGCGCCAGCAGCCAAGTGGGGGTAGGGGCAGATACGCAGTATTTT
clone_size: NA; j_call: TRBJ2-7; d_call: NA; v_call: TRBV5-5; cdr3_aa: CASRSMTVGSYEQYF; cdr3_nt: TGTGCCAGCAGGAGTATGACGGTGGGCTCCTACGAGCAGTACTTC